The TCR beta chain under discussion was sequenced for a study of blood T cell repertoires in COVID-19. Study summary: Samples representing acute and convalescent COVID-19 were sourced from the United States, Italy and Spain.

Germline V CDR1 and CDR2: SGHAT, FQNNGV. The CDR3 extends over 14 amino acids. V lost 5 bases, J lost 0 bases, and 10 bases lay in between. Study processing details: Scientists estimated how many nucleated cells there were by amplifying reference gene primers. Assay: immunoSEQ multiplex PCR; the TCRdb copy retains only in-frame clones and omits some. V and J calls and clone size are as listed in that table; D and trimming were resolved from the DNA. The sample lists under 350,000 clones, 80% to 90% occurring once. The TCR comes from a middle-aged man with acute or convalescent COVID-19. The chain has TRBV11-2 and TRBJ1-1; TRBD1 might be the D (6 bases). Input material: peripheral blood. The CDR3 coding sequence is TGTGCCAGCAGCGCCGGACAGATGAACACTGAAGCTTTCTTT. It yields the protein CASSAGQMNTEAFF.